This TCR beta chain was observed in a study of vaccination and CD4 T cells after COVID-19. Study as a whole: Two of the convalescents were Hispanic, and the group consisted of six males and four females.

Trimming at V came to 5 bases and at J to 3 bases, leaving 9 bases not matched to a gene. From germline, CDR1 is DFQATT and CDR2 SNEGSKA (reference sequence). This CDR3 region has 16 residues. The Oncomine TCR Beta short-read assay was what sequenced the DNA obtained from cultured CD4+ T cells. TCRdb recomputed calls from the PCR reads with MiXCR, one row per CDR3 protein. The sample includes tens of thousands of distinct CDR3 sequences, less than 75% of them seen just once. The treatment: approximately nine-day PBMC culture with coronavirus spike peptide pools or control peptides (ViraFEST assay). Cell culture was performed with about 2 million PBMCs per well in the presence of about 10 IU/ml IL-2 and 9.5 to 10 ug/ml peptide pools. In its sample, this clonotype was seen a few times. Antigen: not known.

This chain joins TRBV20-1 and TRBJ2-7, with 14 positions matching TRBD2. The TCR comes from a human donor who had recovered from COVID-19. Sequenced sample: CD4+ T cells from blood, cultured in vitro. The CDR3 spells CSASGTSGSMSYEQYF. The CDR3 nucleotides are TGCAGTGCTTCCGGGACTAGCGGGAGTATGAGCTACGAGCAGTACTTC.